These 7 T cell receptor beta chains share one sample of origin, sequenced in a study of T cells in Graves' hyperthyroidism and ophthalmopathy. TCR beta CDR3 regions were amplified from RNA. In the first-round RT-PCR of the TCR CDR3, the HTBI primer set was used. TCRdb re-called the multiplex PCR reads with MiXCR, one entry per CDR3 protein. The repertoire has roughly 380,000 distinct CDR3 sequences, roughly 15% of them found once; the top ten carry about 5%. The sequencing input was blood. The receptors derive from a woman between 18 and 29 years old with Graves' hyperthyroidism.

With regard to this clonotype: A much larger clone differs by one base, so this may be a read error. The V and J genes are TRBV27 and TRBJ2-7; D uncertain. CDR1 and CDR2 (germline): MNHEY, SMNVEV (reference sequence). The length of the CDR3 is 15 residues. CDR3 coding DNA: TGTGCCAGCAGTTTAAGGGAACAAAGCTCCTACGAGCAGTGCTTC. This translates into CASSLREQSSYEQCF.

The table lists this clonotype with many counts. The chain has TRBV7-2 and TRBJ1-2; TRBD1 aligns across 7 bases. CDR1 is SGHTA, CDR2 FQGNSA, per germline. CDR3 length: 14 amino acids. The V gene end was trimmed by 2 bases and the J gene end by 8 bases; junction bases not matched to a gene: 8. The CDR3 DNA sequence: TGTGCCAGCAGCTTAAAGGAGACAGGGCAGGGCTACACCTTC. Translation: CASSLKETGQGYTF.

At least ten counts were recorded for this clonotype. The chain has TRBV7-2 and TRBJ2-3; 15 nucleotides align to TRBD2. CDR1 and CDR2 (germline): SGHTA, FQGNSA. Trimming removed 3 bases from V and 4 bases from J; junction bases left unmatched: 5. The length of the CDR3 is 17 residues. CDR3 DNA: TGTGCCAGCAGCTTGGGGACTAGCGGGAGGCTTCCAGATACGCAGTATTTT. Its translation is CASSLGTSGRLPDTQYF.

V is TRBV15 and J is TRBJ1-1, with unresolved D. The V end lost 1 base, the J end lost 3 bases, and 12 bases lay between the germline ends. Germline-derived CDR1 and CDR2 are LNHNV and YYDKDF (reference sequence). The CDR3 spans 15 residues. CDR3 coding DNA: TGTGCCACCAGCAGAGGTGGGGAAGGGTACACTGAAGCTTTCTTT. This encodes CATSRGGEGYTEAFF.

In its sample, this clonotype was seen many times. The V call is TRBV5-6, the J call TRBJ1-1, with TRBD1 matching over 8 bases. This CDR3 has 16 residues. From germline, CDR1 is SGHDT and CDR2 YYEEEE. The V gene end was trimmed by 4 bases and the J gene end by 10 bases; junction bases not matched to a gene: 18. CDR3 nucleotides: TGTGCCAGCAGCCGAATTTCCGACTACAGGGGGTCGGGAGCTTTCTTT. Translation: CASSRISDYRGSGAFF.

Ten or more counts support this clonotype. The chain has TRBV30 and TRBJ1-5; D might be TRBD1 (6 bases). CDR3 size: 15 residues. Trimming took 3 bases from V and 6 from J, leaving 18 bases between them. In germline, CDR1 is GTSNPN, CDR2 SVGIG (reference sequence). Here the CDR3 reads CAWRGSGTLSQPQHF. CDR3 nucleotides: TGTGCCTGGAGGGGCTCCGGGACATTGAGTCAGCCCCAGCATTTT.

This clonotype showed up many times. V gene TRBV12-3 or TRBV12-4 combines with J gene TRBJ2-7, with D possibly TRBD1 on 7 matching bases. This CDR3 has 15 amino acids. Between the trimmed V and J ends, which lost 6 bases and 3 bases, there was a span of 18 bases. CDR3 region: CASRPQGGRVYEQYF. CDR3 DNA sequence: TGTGCCAGCAGACCCCAGGGGGGACGGGTCTACGAGCAGTACTTC.